The 9 T cell receptor beta chains reported below all come from one sample, sequenced in a study of T-cell memory formation after mild COVID-19. TCRdb redid the calling of the 5' RACE reads with MiXCR, one entry per CDR3 protein. In the table there are 450,000 to 650,000 distinct CDR3 sequences, about a sixth of which are singletons. Sequences were obtained from PBMCs or a T cell subset sorted from them (not recorded which). These TCRs come from an adult woman who had mild COVID-19 (a few samples of this study predate the infection). Cell type and time point are not known.

The V gene is TRBV7-9, the J gene TRBJ1-2; 8 nucleotides line up with TRBD1. The CDR3 length is 13 residues. The trim removed 5 bases at V and 4 bases at J, leaving 3 bases unmatched. Germline V gives CDR1 SEHNR, CDR2 FQNEAQ (reference sequence). This CDR3 reads CASSRTGTYGYTF. The CDR3 DNA is TGTGCCAGCAGCCGGACAGGGACCTATGGCTACACCTTC.

This clonotype occurred a few times. The rearrangement uses TRBV24-1 and TRBJ2-3, with D unresolved. The ends were cut back, 2 bases at V and 0 bases at J, with 8 bases in the middle. CDR1 is KGHDR, CDR2 SFDVKD, per germline. The CDR3 totals 15 residues. The CDR3 coding sequence is TGTGCCACCAGTGATTGGACGGCTAGCACAGATACGCAGTATTTT. It translates to CATSDWTASTDTQYF.

Turning to this clonotype: Relative to the germline gene, one junction end is altered; a read error may explain this. The rearrangement uses TRBV7-2 and TRBJ1-5; 7 bases align to TRBD1. The V gene's germline CDR1 is SGHTA and CDR2 FQGNSA. The CDR3 sequence is 15 residues long. Here the CDR3 reads CASSRTSGGNQPQHF. CDR3 nucleotide sequence: TGTGCCAGCAGCCGAACTTCAGGGGGGAATCAGCCACAGCATTTT.

In its sample, this clonotype was seen a few times. The chain is built from TRBV5-4 and TRBJ2-3; D not certain. The CDR3 contains 11 residues. The V and J ends lost 1 base and 9 bases respectively, with 6 bases between them. Germline assignment: CDR1 SGHNT and CDR2 YYREEE (reference sequence). The CDR3 DNA reads TGTGCCAGCAGCTTGCTAGGAACGCAGTATTTT. Translating gives CASSLLGTQYF.

This chain uses TRBV29-1 with TRBJ2-7, with TRBD2 as a possible D gene (6 bases). The CDR3 is made up of 13 amino acids. The V end lost 4 bases, the J end lost 4 bases, and 14 bases lay between the germline ends. Germline V gene lookup returns CDR1 SQVTM and CDR2 ANQGSEA. DNA for the CDR3: TGCAGCGTTGGCGGGGATAGTCCTTACGAGCAGTACTTC. The encoded protein is CSVGGDSPYEQYF.

There are a few counts of this clonotype. This chain links TRBV30 with TRBJ2-2; either TRBD1 or TRBD2 may supply D (6 bases each). Trimming took 2 bases from V and 6 from J, leaving 13 bases between them. CDR1 and CDR2 from the germline V gene are GTSNPN and SVGIG (reference sequence). CDR3 length: 14 amino acids. DNA of the CDR3: TGTGCCTGGAGTCCGGGGGCAGGGGCCGGGGAGCTGTTTTTT. Encoded protein: CAWSPGAGAGELFF.

This clonotype has just a few counts. The chain carries TRBV14 and TRBJ1-6; 10 bases fit TRBD1. Germline V gives CDR1 SGHDN, CDR2 FVKESK. The CDR3 consists of 15 residues. Trimming at V came to 4 bases and at J to 7 bases, leaving 4 bases not matched to a gene. The CDR3 reads CASSRTTGGNSPLHF. The DNA of the CDR3 is TGTGCCAGCAGCCGCACGACAGGGGGCAATTCACCCCTCCACTTT.

V and J are TRBV7-9 and TRBJ2-1; no definite D call. The CDR3 totals 12 residues. Germline CDR1 and CDR2: SEHNR and FQNEAQ (reference sequence). V lost 7 bases to trimming and J lost 5 bases, with 9 bases between them. The DNA of the CDR3 is TGTGCCAGCATTGTCAGCCACAATGAGCAGTTCTTC. This sequence encodes CASIVSHNEQFF.

The sample holds a few counts of this clonotype. The chain joins TRBV20-1 to TRBJ2-3, with TRBD2 identical over 9 bases. V shed 2 bases and J 1 base; nucleotides not matched to a gene: 13. Germline V gene lookup returns CDR1 DFQATT and CDR2 SNEGSKA (reference sequence). The CDR3 covers 18 residues. CDR3 sequence: CSARTWASGEGRTDTQYF. In DNA form, the CDR3 reads TGCAGTGCTAGAACTTGGGCTAGCGGGGAGGGCCGCACAGATACGCAGTATTTT.